The T cell receptor beta chain under discussion was sequenced for a study of cytomegalovirus exposure and HLA in healthy donors. Study observations and caveats: Immune exposure was documented only through CMV serostatus. Looking again later, the authors saw that most CMV-associated TCR beta chains seemed HLA-restricted. Later on, an analysis showed TCR association rates differing by HLA locus, with DRB1 the most and HLA-C the fewest.

Notes on this clone: Antigen: not known.

The PCR contained 60 Vbeta and 13 Jbeta primers. The repertoire was sequenced with immunoSEQ multiplex PCR; TCRdb's copy has only in-frame clones and lacks some. The profile covers 64,000 or so clones, with approximately 85% appearing a single time and approximately 11% taken by the ten largest. Deletions cut 4 bases from V and 7 bases from J, with 19 bases between. The V gene's germline CDR1 is SQVTM and CDR2 ANQGSEA. This CDR3 region has 14 residues. The V gene is TRBV29-1, the J gene TRBJ1-2; D call uncertain. The specimen was PBMCs. This sequence was found in a female donor in good health and CMV-seronegative. This chain's CDR3 is CSVVRVGDQSGYTF. As DNA, the CDR3 is TGCAGCGTTGTCCGGGTCGGGGATCAGAGTGGCTACACCTTC.